This T cell receptor (beta chain) emerged from a study of post-analysis software for immune sequencing data. For the study at large: In terms of disease course, relapsing-remitting, secondary progressive and progressive-relapsing multiple sclerosis were included. Regarding the study as a whole: By F measure, strong co-clustering occurred among samples prepared in the same batch.

Unique molecular identifiers featured in each of the TCR beta cDNA libraries. Yield was 450,000 to 650,000 cDNA molecules from about 1 to 10 million T cells. TCRdb passed the PCR reads through MiXCR, listing each CDR3 protein once. The table includes roughly 200,000 distinct CDR3 sequences, 29% detected once. In the case of this clonotype: Its antigen remains unidentified. The germline gene is not matched at one end of the junction; a read error may be the cause.

This TCR was sampled from a girl aged 2 to 17 with multiple sclerosis. Material: blood.

Written as DNA, the CDR3 is TGTGCCAGCAGTTCTGGGTATGGGACTAGCGGGGGTGGCGCAGATACGCGGTATTTT. Translated, it gives CASSSGYGTSGGGADTRYF. The chain couples TRBV2 to TRBJ2-3; TRBD2 matches at 14 bases. Germline-derived CDR1 and CDR2 are SNHLY and FYNNEI. This CDR3 has 19 residues.